The 21 T cell receptor beta chains below all came from one sample that was sequenced in a study of Ad26.COV2.S vaccination and SARS-CoV-2 variants. The repertoire was sequenced with immunoSEQ multiplex PCR; TCRdb's copy has only in-frame clones and lacks some. In the table there are some 190,000 clones, around 90% of which are singletons. Sequenced material: peripheral blood, taken after recovery from COVID-19. Receptors originate from a human donor who had recovered from COVID-19.

J is TRBJ1-4 and V is TRBV27, with a possible D match to TRBD1 (6 bases). CDR3 length equals 16 residues. Germline assignment: CDR1 MNHEY and CDR2 SMNVEV (reference sequence). V dropped 0 bases and J dropped 8 bases, with 16 bases sitting between them. This CDR3 reads CASSLSREGVEEKLFF. CDR3 bases: TGTGCCAGCAGTTTATCGAGGGAGGGGGTGGAGGAAAAACTGTTTTTT.

This clone was found once. The rearrangement links TRBV19 to TRBJ1-5; 9 bases line up with TRBD1. The germline gives CDR1 LNHDA, CDR2 SQIVND (reference sequence). V trimming: 5 bases; J trimming: 1 base; junction bases outside the gene matches: 9. The length of the CDR3 is 17 residues. CDR3 in amino acids: CASSVGQGRGSNQPQHF. In DNA form, the CDR3 reads TGTGCCAGTAGTGTGGGACAGGGAAGGGGGAGCAATCAGCCCCAGCATTTT. Full variable domain (outside the CDR3, taken from reference TRBV19 and TRBJ1-5): DGGITQSPKYLFRKEGQNVTLSCEQNLNHDAMYWYRQDPGQGLRLIYYSQIVNDFQKGDIAEGYSVSREKKESFPLTVTSAQKNPTAFYLCASSVGQGRGSNQPQHFGDGTRLSIL.

This clone occurred once. The V call is TRBV7-2, the J call TRBJ1-3; D unresolved. The CDR3 consists of 16 residues. The V end lost 2 bases, the J end lost 4 bases, and 15 bases lay between the germline ends. CDR1 is SGHTA, CDR2 FQGNSA, per germline. CDR3 bases: TGTGCCAGCAGCTTAAACGCCCCGGGCGGAGGAAACACCATATATTTT. Encoded protein: CASSLNAPGGGNTIYF. The complete variable domain, with remaining parts taken from reference TRBV7-2 and TRBJ1-3, reads GAGVSQSPSNKVTEKGKDVELRCDPISGHTALYWYRQSLGQGLEFLIYFQGNSAPDKSGLPSDRFSAERTGGSVSTLTIQRTQQEDSAVYLCASSLNAPGGGNTIYFGEGSWLTVV.

This clone was seen a single time. The chain carries TRBV7-2 and TRBJ2-4; D possibly corresponds to TRBD2 (6 bases). V gave up 3 bases and J gave up 6 bases, with 15 bases separating them. The germline V gene has CDR1 SGHTA and CDR2 FQGNSA. CDR3 length equals 15 residues. The CDR3 sequence is CASSLGGVKTNIQYF. The CDR3 DNA reads as TGTGCCAGCAGCTTGGGCGGGGTTAAAACAAACATTCAGTACTTC.

The chain carries TRBV5-4 and TRBJ1-6; weak D call: TRBD1 (5 bases). This CDR3 is 14 amino acids long. Germline V CDR1 and CDR2: SGHNT, YYREEE (reference sequence). V was trimmed by 0 bases and J by 7 bases, leaving 8 bases between them. DNA of the CDR3: TGTGCCAGCAGCTTGGAGGGGTGGAATTCACCCCTCCACTTT. This codes for CASSLEGWNSPLHF.

J is TRBJ2-4 and V is TRBV5-1; 8 bases are a match to TRBD1. This CDR3 is 16 amino acids long. CDR1 and CDR2 from the germline V gene are SGHRS and YFSETQ. V dropped 5 bases and J dropped 1; count of bases not matched to a gene: 8. The CDR3 DNA follows: TGCGCCAGCAGGGACCCAGGGGGCGCCGCCAAAAACATTCAGTACTTC. Its protein is CASRDPGGAAKNIQYF. Full variable domain (outside the CDR3, taken from reference TRBV5-1 and TRBJ2-4): KAGVTQTPRYLIKTRGQQVTLSCSPISGHRSVSWYQQTPGQGLQFLFEYFSETQRNKGNFPGRFSGRQFSNSRSEMNVSTLELGDSALYLCASRDPGGAAKNIQYFGAGTRLSVL.

V and J are TRBV5-1 and TRBJ2-3; 9 bases match TRBD1. The CDR3 contains 15 residues. Germline V CDR1 and CDR2: SGHRS, YFSETQ. Losses at the gene ends were 2 bases for V and 4 bases for J; bases not matched to a gene: 5. CDR3: CASSFGDREADTQYF. DNA of the CDR3: TGCGCCAGCAGCTTCGGGGACAGGGAGGCAGATACGCAGTATTTT. The variable domain in full, with the rest retrieved from reference TRBV5-1 and TRBJ2-3, is KAGVTQTPRYLIKTRGQQVTLSCSPISGHRSVSWYQQTPGQGLQFLFEYFSETQRNKGNFPGRFSGRQFSNSRSEMNVSTLELGDSALYLCASSFGDREADTQYFGPGTRLTVL.

The chain carries TRBV7-8 and TRBJ2-1, with 11 bases aligning to TRBD2. This CDR3 region has 18 residues. The junction had 5 bases not matched to a gene; V was cut back by 1 base and J by 0 bases. Germline V CDR1 and CDR2: SGHVS, FQNEAQ. This chain's CDR3 is CASSLVAGGRSSYNEQFF. In nucleotides, the CDR3 is TGTGCCAGCAGCTTAGTAGCGGGAGGGAGGAGCTCCTACAATGAGCAGTTCTTC.

The chain's CDR3 is CASRQGTAETQYF. CDR3 in DNA: TGTGCCAGCAGGCAAGGGACCGCGGAGACCCAGTACTTC. The genes are TRBV5-4 and TRBJ2-5; possibly TRBD1 or TRBD2 for D (5 bases each). Trimming cost V 5 bases and J 5 bases, with 13 bases left between them. The CDR3 spans 13 residues. Germline V gene lookup returns CDR1 SGHNT and CDR2 YYREEE (reference sequence). The variable domain in full, completed from reference TRBV5-4 and TRBJ2-5, reads ETGVTQSPTHLIKTRGQQVTLRCSSQSGHNTVSWYQQALGQGPQFIFQYYREEENGRGNFPPRFSGLQFPNYSSELNVNALELDDSALYLCASRQGTAETQYFGPGTRLLVL.

With regard to this clone: At one boundary the junction diverges from the germline segment, which might be a read error. V and J are TRBV7-7 and TRBJ2-1; either TRBD1 or TRBD2 may supply D (5 bases each). Germline V gives CDR1 SSHAT, CDR2 FNYEAQ (reference sequence). CDR3 length: 15 residues. Written as DNA, the CDR3 is TGTGCTAGCAGCTCGGGGCTAAGCTCCTACAATGAGCAGTTCTTC. This sequence encodes CASSSGLSSYNEQFF. Full variable domain (remainder filled in from reference TRBV7-7 and TRBJ2-1): GAGVSQSPRYKVTKRGQDVTLRCDPISSHATLYWYQQALGQGPEFLTYFNYEAQPDKSGLPSDRFSAERPEGSISTLTIQRTEQRDSAMYRCASSSGLSSYNEQFFGPGTRLTVL.

The count of this clone is one. This sequence joins TRBV11-2 and TRBJ1-1, with D uncertain. Trimming removed 3 bases at V and 0 bases at J, with 8 bases between. Germline V gene sequence: CDR1 SGHAT, CDR2 FQNNGV. The CDR3 totals 14 residues. For the CDR3, the DNA is TGTGCCAGCAGCTTCCCGGCCATGAACACTGAAGCTTTCTTT. Translated, it gives CASSFPAMNTEAFF. Looking up the rest from reference TRBV11-2 and TRBJ1-1 gives the full variable domain: EAGVAQSPRYKIIEKRQSVAFWCNPISGHATLYWYQQILGQGPKLLIQFQNNGVVDDSQLPKDRFSAERLKGVDSTLKIQPAKLEDSAVYLCASSFPAMNTEAFFGQGTRLTVV.

This sequence joins TRBV28 and TRBJ2-7; 8 bases line up with TRBD2. The ends lost 3 bases at V and 2 bases at J; junction bases unmatched: 6. Germline-derived CDR1 and CDR2 are MDHEN and SYDVKM. The length of the CDR3 is 15 residues. CDR3 coding DNA: TGTGCCAGCAGTTTCACGGGGGGGGGCCCCTACGAGCAGTACTTC. It specifies CASSFTGGGPYEQYF.

With respect to this clone: Other DNA sequences of this sample code for an identical CDR3. The J gene is TRBJ2-2, the V gene TRBV12-3 or TRBV12-4, with D uncertain. V dropped 3 bases and J dropped 4 bases, with 6 bases sitting between them. The CDR3 length is 13 residues. The CDR3 coding sequence is TGTGCCAGCAGTTTCTCTTCCACCGGGGAGCTGTTTTTT. Translated, it gives CASSFSSTGELFF.

CDR3 DNA: TGTGCCAGCAGTTACTCGAACAGGGGGCTTGGGGAGACCCAGTACTTC. Protein sequence: CASSYSNRGLGETQYF. V and J are TRBV6-5 and TRBJ2-5, with TRBD1 matching 9 bases. The CDR3 loop spans 16 amino acids. V was clipped by 0 bases and J by 5 bases; unmatched bases: 7. Germline assignment: CDR1 MNHEY and CDR2 SVGAGI.

The rearrangement links TRBV5-6 to TRBJ2-3, with 9 positions matching TRBD1. J lost 2 bases, V lost 4 bases, and 8 bases had no gene match. The CDR3 loop spans 16 amino acids. From germline, CDR1 is SGHDT and CDR2 YYEEEE. The CDR3 bases are TGTGCCAGCAGCAGCCTGGGACAGGGCTACACAGATACGCAGTATTTT. This codes for CASSSLGQGYTDTQYF.

This chain connects TRBV10-3 to TRBJ1-4, with D possibly being TRBD1 (5 bases). Trimming left V 4 bases short and J 7 bases short, with 7 bases between. This CDR3 region has 12 residues. CDR1 is ENHRY, CDR2 SYGVKD, per germline. This CDR3 reads CAISVQGEKLFF. CDR3 sequence (DNA): TGTGCCATCAGTGTCCAGGGTGAAAAACTGTTTTTT.

The chain is built from TRBV4-1 and TRBJ2-1; D is unclear. V was pared by 4 bases and J by 4 bases, with 11 bases between. The V gene's germline CDR1 is MGHRA and CDR2 YSYEKL. The CDR3 covers 14 residues. The CDR3 nucleotides read TGCGCCAGCAGCCCCGACCAACTTTACAATGAGCAGTTCTTC. This sequence encodes CASSPDQLYNEQFF.

This sequence joins TRBV7-3 and TRBJ1-2, with TRBD1 as a possible D gene (5 bases). Germline V gene lookup returns CDR1 SGHTA and CDR2 FQGTGA. The CDR3 is made up of 15 amino acids. V dropped 3 bases and J dropped 0 bases, with 11 bases sitting between them. The CDR3 here is CASSFTRQTNYGYTF. CDR3 nucleotides: TGTGCCAGCAGCTTTACGCGACAGACTAACTATGGCTACACCTTC.

Of note for this clone: A read error may account for a junction end that differs from germline. The chain links TRBV6-5 to TRBJ1-5, with D perhaps TRBD1 (5 bases). CDR1 is MNHEY and CDR2 is SVGAGI in the germline V gene. The CDR3 length is 14 residues. In DNA form, the CDR3 reads TGTGTCAGCAGCTGGGACGGAACCAATCAGCCCCAGCATTTT. This encodes CVSSWDGTNQPQHF.

The V call is TRBV10-3, the J call TRBJ2-7; 8 bases fit TRBD1. V was pared by 5 bases and J by 6 bases, with 12 bases of the junction left unmatched. The CDR3 is 15 amino acids. In germline, CDR1 is ENHRY, CDR2 SYGVKD. Written as DNA, the CDR3 is TGTGCCATCAGTTTTCTCGACAGGGGAAAGCTCGAGCAGTACTTC. Translated, it gives CAISFLDRGKLEQYF.

Note on this clone: One end of the junction is discordant with germline, which a read error may explain. This sample includes further DNA sequences coding for the same CDR3. The rearrangement links TRBV6-4 to TRBJ2-1; perhaps TRBD2 as D (6 bases). The CDR3 contains 15 residues. From germline, CDR1 is MRHNA and CDR2 SNTAGT. The DNA of the CDR3 is TGTGCCAGTAGTGACTCGGAGGGTGTCTACAATGAGCAGTTCTTC. Translation gives CASSDSEGVYNEQFF.